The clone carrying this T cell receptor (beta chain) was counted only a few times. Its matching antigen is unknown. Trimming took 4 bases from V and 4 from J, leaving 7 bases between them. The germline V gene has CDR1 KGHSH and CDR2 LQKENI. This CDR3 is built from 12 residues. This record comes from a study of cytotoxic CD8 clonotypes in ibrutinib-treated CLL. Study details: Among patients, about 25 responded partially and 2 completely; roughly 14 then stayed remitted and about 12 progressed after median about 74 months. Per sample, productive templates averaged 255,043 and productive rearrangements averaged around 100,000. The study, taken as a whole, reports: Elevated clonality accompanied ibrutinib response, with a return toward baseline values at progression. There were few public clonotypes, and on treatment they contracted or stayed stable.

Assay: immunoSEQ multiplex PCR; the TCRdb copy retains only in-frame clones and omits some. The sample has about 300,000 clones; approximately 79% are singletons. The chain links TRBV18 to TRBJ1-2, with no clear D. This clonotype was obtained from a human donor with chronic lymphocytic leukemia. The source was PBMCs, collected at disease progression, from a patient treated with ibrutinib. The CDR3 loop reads CASSRESYGYTF. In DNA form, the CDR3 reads TGTGCCAGCTCACGCGAGAGCTATGGCTACACCTTC.